A single TCR beta chain is shown here with its context. MiXCR, applied by TCRdb to the 5' RACE reads, yields one record per CDR3 protein. The sample lists a few hundred thousand distinct CDR3 sequences; 9.4% were seen once. This sample stems from a study of T-cell memory formation after mild COVID-19. Germline V gene data show CDR1 as MDHEN and CDR2 as SYDVKM. V was trimmed by 3 bases and J by 2 bases, leaving 26 bases between them. The CDR3 spans 19 residues. Material: PBMCs or a T cell subset sorted from them (not recorded which). The receptor was isolated from a man between 18 and 35 years old who had mild COVID-19 (a few samples of this study predate the infection). Cell type and time point are not known. The V call is TRBV28, the J call TRBJ2-7; tentatively, D is TRBD1 (6 bases). CDR3 coding DNA: TGTGCCAGCAGTTTGAACACGCTGGCCCGGGGACACCTTCCCTACGAGCAGTACGTC. Protein product: CASSLNTLARGHLPYEQYV.